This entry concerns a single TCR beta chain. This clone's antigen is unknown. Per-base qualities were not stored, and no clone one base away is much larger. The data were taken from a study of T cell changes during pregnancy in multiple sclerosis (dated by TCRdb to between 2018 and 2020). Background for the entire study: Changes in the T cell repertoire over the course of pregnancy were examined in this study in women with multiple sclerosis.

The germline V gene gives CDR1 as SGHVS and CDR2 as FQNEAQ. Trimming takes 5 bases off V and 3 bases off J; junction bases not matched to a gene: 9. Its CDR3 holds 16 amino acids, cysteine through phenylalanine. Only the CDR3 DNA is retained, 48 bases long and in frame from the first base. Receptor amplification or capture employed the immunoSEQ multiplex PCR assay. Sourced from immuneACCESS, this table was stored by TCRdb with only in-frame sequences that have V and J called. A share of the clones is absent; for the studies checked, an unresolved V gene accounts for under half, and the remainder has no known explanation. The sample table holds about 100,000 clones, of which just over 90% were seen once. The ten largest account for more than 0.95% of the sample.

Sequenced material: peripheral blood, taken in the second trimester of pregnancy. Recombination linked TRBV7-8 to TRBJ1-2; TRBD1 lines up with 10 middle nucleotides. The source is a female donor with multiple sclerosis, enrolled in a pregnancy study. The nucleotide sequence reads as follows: TGTGCCAGCAGCCCCCGGGACAGGGGAGCGTACTATGGCTACACCTTC. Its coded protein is CASSPRDRGAYYGYTF.